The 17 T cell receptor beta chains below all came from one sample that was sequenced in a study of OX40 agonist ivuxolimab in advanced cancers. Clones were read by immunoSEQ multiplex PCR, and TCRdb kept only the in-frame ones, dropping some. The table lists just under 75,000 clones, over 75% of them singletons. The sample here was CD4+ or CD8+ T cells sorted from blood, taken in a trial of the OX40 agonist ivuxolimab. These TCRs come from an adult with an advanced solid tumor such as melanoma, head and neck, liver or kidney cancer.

The CDR3 nucleotides are TGTGCCTGGAGTGCCCGAACTAGCGGGCCGAAGAACACCGGGGAGCTGTTTTTT. This sequence encodes CAWSARTSGPKNTGELFF. This chain connects TRBV30 to TRBJ2-2; TRBD2 agrees at 9 bases. Germline V gene lookup returns CDR1 GTSNPN and CDR2 SVGIG (reference sequence). V gave up 1 base and J gave up 1 base; unmatched junction bases: 10. This CDR3 has 18 amino acids. Based on the CDR3 plus reference TRBV30 and TRBJ2-2, the full variable domain is SQTIHQWPATLVQPVGSPLSLECTVEGTSNPNLYWYRQAAGRGLQLLFYSVGIGQISSEVPQNLSASRPQDRQFILSSKKLLLSDSGFYLCAWSARTSGPKNTGELFFGEGSRLTVL.

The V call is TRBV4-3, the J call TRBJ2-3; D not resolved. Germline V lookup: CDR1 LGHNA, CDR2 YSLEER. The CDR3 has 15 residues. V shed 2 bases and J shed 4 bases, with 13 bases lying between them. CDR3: CASSQRRGSPDTQYF. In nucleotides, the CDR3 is TGCGCCAGCAGCCAAAGAAGAGGCAGCCCAGATACGCAGTATTTT.

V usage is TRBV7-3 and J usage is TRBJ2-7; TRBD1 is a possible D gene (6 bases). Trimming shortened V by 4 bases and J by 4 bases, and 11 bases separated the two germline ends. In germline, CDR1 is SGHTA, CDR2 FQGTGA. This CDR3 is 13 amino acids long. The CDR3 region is CASSWSTGYEQYF. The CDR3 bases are TGTGCCAGCAGCTGGTCCACAGGGTACGAGCAGTACTTC.

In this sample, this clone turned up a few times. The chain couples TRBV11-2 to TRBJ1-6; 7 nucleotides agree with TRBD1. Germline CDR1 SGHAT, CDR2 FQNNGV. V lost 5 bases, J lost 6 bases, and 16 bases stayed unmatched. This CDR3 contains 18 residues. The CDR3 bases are TGTGCCAGCAGCCCTACCGGGACAGCTTCCCCCTTTAATTCACCCCTCCACTTT. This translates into CASSPTGTASPFNSPLHF.

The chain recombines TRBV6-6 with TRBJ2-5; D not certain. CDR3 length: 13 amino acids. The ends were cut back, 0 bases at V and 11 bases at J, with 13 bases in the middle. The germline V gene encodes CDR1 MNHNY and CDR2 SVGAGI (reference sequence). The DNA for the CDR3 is TGTGCCAGCAGTTACTCGAGAAGCATGCATCAGTACTTC. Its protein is CASSYSRSMHQYF.

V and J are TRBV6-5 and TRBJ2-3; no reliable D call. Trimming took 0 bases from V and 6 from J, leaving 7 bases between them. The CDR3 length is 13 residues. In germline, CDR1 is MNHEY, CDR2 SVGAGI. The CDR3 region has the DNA TGTGCCAGCAGTTACTCAAGGTCCGATACGCAGTATTTT. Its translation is CASSYSRSDTQYF.

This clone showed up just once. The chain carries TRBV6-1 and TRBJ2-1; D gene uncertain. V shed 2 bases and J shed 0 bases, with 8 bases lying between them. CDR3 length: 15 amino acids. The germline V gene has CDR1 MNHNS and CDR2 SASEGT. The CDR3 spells CASSEISGSYNEQFF. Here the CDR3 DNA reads TGTGCCAGCAGTGAAATTTCTGGCTCCTACAATGAGCAGTTCTTC.

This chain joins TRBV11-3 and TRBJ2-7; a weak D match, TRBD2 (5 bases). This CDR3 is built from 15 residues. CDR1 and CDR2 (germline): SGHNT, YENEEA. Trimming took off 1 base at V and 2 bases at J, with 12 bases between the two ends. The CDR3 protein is CASSLGPTRAYEQYF. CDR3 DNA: TGTGCCAGCAGCTTAGGACCGACGCGGGCCTACGAGCAGTACTTC.

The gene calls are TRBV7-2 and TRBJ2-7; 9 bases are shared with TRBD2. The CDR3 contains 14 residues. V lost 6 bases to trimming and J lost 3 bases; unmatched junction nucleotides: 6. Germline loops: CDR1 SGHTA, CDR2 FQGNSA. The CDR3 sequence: CASSQREALYEQYF. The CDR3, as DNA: TGTGCCAGCAGTCAGCGGGAGGCCCTCTACGAGCAGTACTTC.

The CDR3 nucleotides read TGTGCCAGCAGAGGAGCCTACGAGCAGTACTTC. It translates to CASRGAYEQYF. The J gene is TRBJ2-7, the V gene TRBV28; D remains unclear. With 6 bases removed from V and 2 bases from J, the gap between germline ends came to 5 bases. The CDR3 is 11 residues long. The germline gives CDR1 MDHEN, CDR2 SYDVKM.

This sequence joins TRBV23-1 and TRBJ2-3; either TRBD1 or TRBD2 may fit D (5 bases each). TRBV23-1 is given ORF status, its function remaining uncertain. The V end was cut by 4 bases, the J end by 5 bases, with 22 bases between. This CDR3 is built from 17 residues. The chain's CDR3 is CASSPPRGRAGVDTQYF. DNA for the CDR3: TGCGCCAGCAGTCCTCCTCGGGGCAGAGCCGGGGTAGATACGCAGTATTTT.

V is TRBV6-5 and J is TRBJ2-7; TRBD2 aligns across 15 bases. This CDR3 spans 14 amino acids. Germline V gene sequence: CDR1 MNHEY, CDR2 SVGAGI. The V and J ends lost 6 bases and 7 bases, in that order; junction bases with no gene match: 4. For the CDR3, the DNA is TGTGCCAGCAGCTCCGGGACTAGCGGGAGGGAGCAGTACTTC. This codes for CASSSGTSGREQYF.

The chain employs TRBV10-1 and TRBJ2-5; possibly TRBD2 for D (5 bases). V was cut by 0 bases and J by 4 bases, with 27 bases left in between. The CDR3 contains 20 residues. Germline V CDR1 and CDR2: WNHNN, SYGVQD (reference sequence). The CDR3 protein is CASSESPRTPAAEDRETQYF. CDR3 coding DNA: TGCGCCAGCAGTGAGTCCCCTCGAACTCCAGCGGCAGAAGACCGAGAGACCCAGTACTTC.

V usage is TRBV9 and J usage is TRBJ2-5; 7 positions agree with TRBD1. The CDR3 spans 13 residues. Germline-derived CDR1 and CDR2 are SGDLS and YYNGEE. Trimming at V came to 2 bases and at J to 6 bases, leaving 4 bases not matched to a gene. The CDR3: CASSVGQSQTQYF. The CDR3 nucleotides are TGTGCCAGCAGCGTGGGACAGTCGCAGACCCAGTACTTC.

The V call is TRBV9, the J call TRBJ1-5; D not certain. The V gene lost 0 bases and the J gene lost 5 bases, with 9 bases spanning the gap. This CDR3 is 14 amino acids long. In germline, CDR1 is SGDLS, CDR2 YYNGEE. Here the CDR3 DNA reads TGTGCCAGCAGCGTAGGTTTACGGGATCAGCCCCAGCATTTT. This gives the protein CASSVGLRDQPQHF.

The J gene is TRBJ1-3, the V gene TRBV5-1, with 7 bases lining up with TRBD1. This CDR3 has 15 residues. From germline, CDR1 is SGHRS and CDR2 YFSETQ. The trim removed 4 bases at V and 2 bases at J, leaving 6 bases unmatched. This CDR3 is CASSVDTGAGNTIYF. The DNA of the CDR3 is TGCGCCAGCAGCGTAGATACAGGGGCTGGAAACACCATATATTTT.

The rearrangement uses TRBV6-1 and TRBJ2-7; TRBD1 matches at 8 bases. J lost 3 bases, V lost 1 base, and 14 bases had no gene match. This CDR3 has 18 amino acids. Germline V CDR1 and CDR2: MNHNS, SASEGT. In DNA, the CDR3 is TGTGCCAGCAGTGAAGACGGGAACCGGTGGACAGGGAACTACGAGCAGTACTTC. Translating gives CASSEDGNRWTGNYEQYF.